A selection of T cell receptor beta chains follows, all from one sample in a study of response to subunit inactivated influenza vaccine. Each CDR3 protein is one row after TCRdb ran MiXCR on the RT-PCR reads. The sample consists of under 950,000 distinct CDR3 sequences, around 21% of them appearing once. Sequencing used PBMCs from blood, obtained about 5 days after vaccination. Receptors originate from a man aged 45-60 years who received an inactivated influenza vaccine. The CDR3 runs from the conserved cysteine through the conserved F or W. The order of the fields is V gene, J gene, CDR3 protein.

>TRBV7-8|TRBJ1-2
CASSLDNKNYGYTF
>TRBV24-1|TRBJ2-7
CATSDAGTQVPYEQYF
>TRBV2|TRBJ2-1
CASSLRSGGLYNEQFF
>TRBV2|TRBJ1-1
CASSEWDRGTEAFF
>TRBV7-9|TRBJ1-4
CASSRARPNEKLFF
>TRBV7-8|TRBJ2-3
CASSLKSYTQYF
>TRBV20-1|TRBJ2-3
CSARDRGHSTDTQYF
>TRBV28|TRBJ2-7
CASSTSDRIPYYEQYF
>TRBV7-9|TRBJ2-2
CASSSYRDTGELFF
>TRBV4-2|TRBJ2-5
CASSHPVTSGQETQYF
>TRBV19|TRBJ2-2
CASSQGMTGELFF
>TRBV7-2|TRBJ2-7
CASSSPSTGDEQYF
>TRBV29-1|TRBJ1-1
CSVGSGTEAFF
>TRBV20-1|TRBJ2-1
CSARDLLEDSNEQFF
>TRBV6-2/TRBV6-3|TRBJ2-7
CASKKLGTQLYEQYF
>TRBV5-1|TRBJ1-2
CASSAGGVNYGYTF
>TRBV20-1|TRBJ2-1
CSAKAGLAGVLSYNEQFF
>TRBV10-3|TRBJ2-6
CAISGLRTGGPGANVLTF
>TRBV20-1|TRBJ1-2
CSAPEPNRTVSYGYTF
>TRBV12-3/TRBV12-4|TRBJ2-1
CASRGLPPTYNEQFF
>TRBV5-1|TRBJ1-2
CASSLTAANYGYTF
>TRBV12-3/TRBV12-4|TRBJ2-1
CASSVGLHTYNEQFF
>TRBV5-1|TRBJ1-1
CASSWDGGDTEAFF
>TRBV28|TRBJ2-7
CASSPFGYSYEQYF
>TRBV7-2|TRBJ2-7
CASSSGQAHSYEQYF
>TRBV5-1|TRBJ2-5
CASSLWDRVQTQYF
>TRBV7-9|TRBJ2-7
CASSLSNSPYEQYF
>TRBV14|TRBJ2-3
CASSQGRVRQLTQYF
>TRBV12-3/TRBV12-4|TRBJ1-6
CASRPPTVNSPLHF
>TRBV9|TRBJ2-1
CASQIRPYNEQFF
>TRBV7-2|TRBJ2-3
CASSSTWATDTQYF
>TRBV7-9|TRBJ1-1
CASLKMGYTEAFF
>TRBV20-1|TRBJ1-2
CSASRQPAEANYGYTF
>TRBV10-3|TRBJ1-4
CASGDSRTNEKLFF
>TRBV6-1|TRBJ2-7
CASARGLSYEQYF
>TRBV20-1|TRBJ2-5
CSARDRGRVETQYF
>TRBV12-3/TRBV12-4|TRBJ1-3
CASSFGQYSGNTIYF
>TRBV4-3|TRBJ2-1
CASSLHYRGGIYNEQFF
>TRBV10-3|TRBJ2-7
CAISLQGYEQYF
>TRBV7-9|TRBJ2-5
CASSWGRAQETQYF
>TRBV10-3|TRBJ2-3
CAISEGGLTDTQYF